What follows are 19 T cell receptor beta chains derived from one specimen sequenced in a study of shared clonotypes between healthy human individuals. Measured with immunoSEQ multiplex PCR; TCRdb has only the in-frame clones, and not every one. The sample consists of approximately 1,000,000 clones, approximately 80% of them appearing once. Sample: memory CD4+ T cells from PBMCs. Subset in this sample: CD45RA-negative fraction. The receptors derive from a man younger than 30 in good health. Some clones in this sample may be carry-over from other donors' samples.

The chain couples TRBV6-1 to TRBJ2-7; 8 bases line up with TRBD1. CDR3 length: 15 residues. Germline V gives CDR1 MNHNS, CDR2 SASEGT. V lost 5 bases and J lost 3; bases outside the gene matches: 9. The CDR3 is CASSIRTGSLYEQYF. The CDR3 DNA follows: TGTGCCAGCAGTATTCGGACAGGGTCGCTCTACGAGCAGTACTTC.

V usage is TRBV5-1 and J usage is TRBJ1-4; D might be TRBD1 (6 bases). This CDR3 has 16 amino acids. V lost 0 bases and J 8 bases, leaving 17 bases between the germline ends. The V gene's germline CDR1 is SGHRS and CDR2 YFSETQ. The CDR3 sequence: CASSLGVDRHEEKLFF. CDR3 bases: TGCGCCAGCAGCTTGGGAGTTGACAGGCACGAGGAAAAACTGTTTTTT.

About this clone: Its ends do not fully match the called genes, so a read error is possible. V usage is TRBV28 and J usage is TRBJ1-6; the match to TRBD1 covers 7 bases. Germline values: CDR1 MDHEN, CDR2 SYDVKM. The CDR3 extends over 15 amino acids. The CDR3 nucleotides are TGTGCCAGCAGACCCCAGGGGGTTTATAGTTCACCCCTCCACTTT. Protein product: CASRPQGVYSSPLHF. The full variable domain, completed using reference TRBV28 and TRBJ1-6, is DVKVTQSSRYLVKRTGEKVFLECVQDMDHENMFWYRQDPGLGLRLIYFSYDVKMKEKGDIPEGYSVSREKKERFSLILESASTNQTSMYLCASRPQGVYSSPLHFGNGTRLTVT.

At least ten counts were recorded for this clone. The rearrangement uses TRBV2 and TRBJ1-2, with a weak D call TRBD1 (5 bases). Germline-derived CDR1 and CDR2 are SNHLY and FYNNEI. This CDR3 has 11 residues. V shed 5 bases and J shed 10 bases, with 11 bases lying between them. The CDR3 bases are TGTGCCAGCAGTAAGACAGACATCTACACCTTC. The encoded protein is CASSKTDIYTF.

The CDR3 region is CASSHDRKQYF. In DNA form, the CDR3 reads TGCGCCAGCAGCCATGATCGGAAGCAGTACTTC. The chain couples TRBV4-1 to TRBJ2-7; no clear D gene. V gave up 3 bases and J gave up 8 bases, with 8 bases separating them. Germline-derived CDR1 and CDR2 are MGHRA and YSYEKL. The CDR3 is 11 amino acids.

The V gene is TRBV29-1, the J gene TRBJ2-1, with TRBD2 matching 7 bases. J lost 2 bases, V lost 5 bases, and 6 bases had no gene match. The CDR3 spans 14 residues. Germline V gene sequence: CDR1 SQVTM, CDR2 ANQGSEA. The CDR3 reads CSVSGKNTYNEQFF. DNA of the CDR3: TGCAGCGTTAGCGGGAAGAACACCTACAATGAGCAGTTCTTC.

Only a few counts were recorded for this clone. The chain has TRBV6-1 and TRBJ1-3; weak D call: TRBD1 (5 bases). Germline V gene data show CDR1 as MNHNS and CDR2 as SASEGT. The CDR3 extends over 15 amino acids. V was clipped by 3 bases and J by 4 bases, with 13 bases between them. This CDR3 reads CASSETGLRGNTIYF. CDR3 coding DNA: TGTGCCAGCAGTGAGACGGGACTAAGGGGAAACACCATATATTTT.

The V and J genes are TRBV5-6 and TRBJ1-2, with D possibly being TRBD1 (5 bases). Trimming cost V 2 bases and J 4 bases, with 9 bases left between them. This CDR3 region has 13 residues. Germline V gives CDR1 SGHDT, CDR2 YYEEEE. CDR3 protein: CASSFTGAYGYTF. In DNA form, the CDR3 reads TGTGCCAGCAGCTTCACAGGAGCCTATGGCTACACCTTC. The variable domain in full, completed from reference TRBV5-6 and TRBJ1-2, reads DAGVTQSPTHLIKTRGQQVTLRCSPKSGHDTVSWYQQALGQGPQFIFQYYEEEERQRGNFPDRFSGHQFPNYSSELNVNALLLGDSALYLCASSFTGAYGYTFGSGTRLTVV.

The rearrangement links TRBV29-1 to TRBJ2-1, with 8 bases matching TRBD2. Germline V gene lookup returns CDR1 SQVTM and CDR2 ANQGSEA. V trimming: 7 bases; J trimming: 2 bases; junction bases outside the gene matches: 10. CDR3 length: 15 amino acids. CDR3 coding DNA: TGCAGCGGGGGACAAGCGGGAGTAACCTACAATGAGCAGTTCTTC. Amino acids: CSGGQAGVTYNEQFF.

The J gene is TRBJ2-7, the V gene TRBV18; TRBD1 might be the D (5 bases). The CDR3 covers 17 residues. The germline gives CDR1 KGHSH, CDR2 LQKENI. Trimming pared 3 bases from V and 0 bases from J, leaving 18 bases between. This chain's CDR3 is CASSPRAAADSSYEQYF. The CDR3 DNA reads TGTGCCAGCTCACCCCGGGCCGCGGCCGACAGCTCCTACGAGCAGTACTTC.

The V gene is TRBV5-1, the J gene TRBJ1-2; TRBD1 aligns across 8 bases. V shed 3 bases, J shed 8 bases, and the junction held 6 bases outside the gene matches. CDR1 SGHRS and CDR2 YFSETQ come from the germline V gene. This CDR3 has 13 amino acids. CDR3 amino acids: CASSSGGASGYTF. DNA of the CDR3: TGCGCCAGCAGCTCAGGGGGCGCGAGCGGCTACACCTTC.

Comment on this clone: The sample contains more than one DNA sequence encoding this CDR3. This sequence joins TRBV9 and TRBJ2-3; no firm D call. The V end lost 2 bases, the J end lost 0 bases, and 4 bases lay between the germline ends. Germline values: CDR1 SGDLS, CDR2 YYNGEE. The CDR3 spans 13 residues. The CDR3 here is CASSVTSTDTQYF. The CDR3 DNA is TGTGCCAGCAGCGTGACTAGCACAGATACGCAGTATTTT. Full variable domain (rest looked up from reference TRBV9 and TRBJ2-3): DSGVTQTPKHLITATGQRVTLRCSPRSGDLSVYWYQQSLDQGLQFLIQYYNGEERAKGNILERFSAQQFPDLHSELNLSSLELGDSALYFCASSVTSTDTQYFGPGTRLTVL.

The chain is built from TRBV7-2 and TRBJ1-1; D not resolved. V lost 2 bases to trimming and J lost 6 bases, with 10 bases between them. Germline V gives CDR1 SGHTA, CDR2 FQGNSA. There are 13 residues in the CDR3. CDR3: CASSLLVKSEAFF. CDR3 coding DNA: TGTGCCAGCAGCTTATTAGTCAAGTCTGAAGCTTTCTTT. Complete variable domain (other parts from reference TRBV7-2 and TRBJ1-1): GAGVSQSPSNKVTEKGKDVELRCDPISGHTALYWYRQSLGQGLEFLIYFQGNSAPDKSGLPSDRFSAERTGGSVSTLTIQRTQQEDSAVYLCASSLLVKSEAFFGQGTRLTVV.

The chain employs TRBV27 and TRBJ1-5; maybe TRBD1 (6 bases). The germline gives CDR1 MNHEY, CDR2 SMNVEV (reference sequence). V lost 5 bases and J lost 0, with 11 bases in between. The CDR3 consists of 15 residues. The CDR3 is CASSLGTLSNQPQHF. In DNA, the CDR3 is TGTGCCAGCAGTCTTGGGACACTTAGCAATCAGCCCCAGCATTTT.

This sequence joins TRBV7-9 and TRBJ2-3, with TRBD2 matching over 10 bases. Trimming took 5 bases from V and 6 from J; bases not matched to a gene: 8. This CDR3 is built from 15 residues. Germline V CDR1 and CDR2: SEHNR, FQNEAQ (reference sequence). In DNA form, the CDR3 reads TGTGCCAGCAGCCCTCGAAGCGGGAGGGGGGATACGCAGTATTTT. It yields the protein CASSPRSGRGDTQYF. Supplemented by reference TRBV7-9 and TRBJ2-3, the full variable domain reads DTGVSQNPRHKITKRGQNVTFRCDPISEHNRLYWYRQTLGQGPEFLTYFQNEAQLEKSRLLSDRFSAERPKGSFSTLEIQRTEQGDSAMYLCASSPRSGRGDTQYFGPGTRLTVL.

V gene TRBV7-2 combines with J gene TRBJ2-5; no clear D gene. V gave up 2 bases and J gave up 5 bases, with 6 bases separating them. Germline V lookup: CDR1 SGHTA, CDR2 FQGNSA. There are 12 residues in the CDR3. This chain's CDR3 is CASSLWLETQYF. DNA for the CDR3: TGTGCCAGCAGCTTATGGCTGGAGACCCAGTACTTC.

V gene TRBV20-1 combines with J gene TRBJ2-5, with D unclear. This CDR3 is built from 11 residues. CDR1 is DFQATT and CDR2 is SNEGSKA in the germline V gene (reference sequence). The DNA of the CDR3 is TGCAGAGCGATTAATCTGGAGACCCAGTACTTC. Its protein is CRAINLETQYF.

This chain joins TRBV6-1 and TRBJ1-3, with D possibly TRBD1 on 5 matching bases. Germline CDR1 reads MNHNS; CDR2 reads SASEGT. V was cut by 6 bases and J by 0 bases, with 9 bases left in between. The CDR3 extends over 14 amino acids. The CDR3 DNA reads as TGTGCCAGCAGGGCAGGGAGCTCTGGAAACACCATATATTTT. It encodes CASRAGSSGNTIYF.

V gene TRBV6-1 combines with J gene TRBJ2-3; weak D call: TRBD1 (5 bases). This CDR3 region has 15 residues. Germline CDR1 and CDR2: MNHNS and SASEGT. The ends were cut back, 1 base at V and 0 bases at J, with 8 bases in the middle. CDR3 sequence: CASSEEGWSTDTQYF. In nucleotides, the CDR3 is TGTGCCAGCAGTGAAGAGGGGTGGAGCACAGATACGCAGTATTTT.